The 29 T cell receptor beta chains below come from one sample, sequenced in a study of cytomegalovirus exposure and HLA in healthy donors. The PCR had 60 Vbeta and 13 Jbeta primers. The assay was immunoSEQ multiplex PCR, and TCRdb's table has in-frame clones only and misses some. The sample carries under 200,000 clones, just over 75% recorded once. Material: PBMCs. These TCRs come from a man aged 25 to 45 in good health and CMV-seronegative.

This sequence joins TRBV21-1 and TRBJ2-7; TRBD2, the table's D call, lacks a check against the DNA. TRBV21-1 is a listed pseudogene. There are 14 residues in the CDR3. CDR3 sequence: CASSPSGPTYEQYF. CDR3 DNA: TGTGCCAGCAGTCCTAGCGGCCCCACCTACGAGCAGTACTTC.

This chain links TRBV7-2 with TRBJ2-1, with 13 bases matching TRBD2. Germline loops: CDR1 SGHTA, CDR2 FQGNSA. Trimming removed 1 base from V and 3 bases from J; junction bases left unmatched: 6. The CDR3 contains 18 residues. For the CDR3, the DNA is TGTGCCAGCAGCTTAGGAGGACTAGCGGGAGTTCGCTACAATGAGCAGTTCTTC. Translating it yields CASSLGGLAGVRYNEQFF.

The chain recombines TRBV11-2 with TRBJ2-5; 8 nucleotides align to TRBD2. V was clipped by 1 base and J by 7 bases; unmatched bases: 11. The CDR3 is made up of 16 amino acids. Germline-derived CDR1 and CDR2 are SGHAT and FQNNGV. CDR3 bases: TGTGCCAGCAGCTTAGGGGTAGCGGGAACCCTAGGGACCCAGTACTTC. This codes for CASSLGVAGTLGTQYF.

The CDR3 DNA is TGTGCCAGCAGTGAAGTTGGTGTGACAGGACGCTATGGCTACACCTTC. The encoded protein is CASSEVGVTGRYGYTF. The chain employs TRBV6-1 and TRBJ1-2, with D possibly matching TRBD1 (6 bases). Germline V gene data show CDR1 as MNHNS and CDR2 as SASEGT. Trimming shortened V by 1 base and J by 4 bases, and 16 bases separated the two germline ends. CDR3 length: 16 amino acids.

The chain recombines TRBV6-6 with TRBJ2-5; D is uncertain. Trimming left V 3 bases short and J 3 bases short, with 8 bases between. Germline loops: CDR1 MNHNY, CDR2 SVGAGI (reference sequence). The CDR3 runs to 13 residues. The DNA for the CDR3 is TGTGCCAGCAGTTATGATAGAAAAGAGACCCAGTACTTC. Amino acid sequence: CASSYDRKETQYF.

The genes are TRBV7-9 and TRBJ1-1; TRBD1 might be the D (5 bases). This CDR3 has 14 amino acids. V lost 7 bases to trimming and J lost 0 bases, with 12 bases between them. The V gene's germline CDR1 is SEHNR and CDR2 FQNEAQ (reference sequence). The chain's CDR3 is CASISTTVNTEAFF. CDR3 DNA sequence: TGTGCCAGCATCTCTACGACAGTGAACACTGAAGCTTTCTTT.

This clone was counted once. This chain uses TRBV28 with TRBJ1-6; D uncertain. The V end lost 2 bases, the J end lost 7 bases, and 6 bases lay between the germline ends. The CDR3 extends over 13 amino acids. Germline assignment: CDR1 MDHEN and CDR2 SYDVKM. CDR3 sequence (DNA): TGTGCCAGCAGTTTACTACGCAATTCACCCCTCCACTTT. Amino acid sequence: CASSLLRNSPLHF.

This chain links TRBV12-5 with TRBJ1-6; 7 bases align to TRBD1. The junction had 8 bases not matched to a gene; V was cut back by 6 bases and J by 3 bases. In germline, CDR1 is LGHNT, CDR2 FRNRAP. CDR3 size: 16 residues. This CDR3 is CASGQSTGYYNSPLHF. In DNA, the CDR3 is TGTGCTAGTGGCCAATCGACAGGGTACTATAATTCACCCCTCCACTTT.

CDR3: CAWSVGVSGAGELFF. The CDR3 nucleotides read TGTGCCTGGAGTGTAGGAGTTAGCGGGGCCGGGGAGCTGTTTTTT. The chain employs TRBV30 and TRBJ2-2; 8 bases are a match to TRBD2. This CDR3 is 15 amino acids long. Germline V gives CDR1 GTSNPN, CDR2 SVGIG (reference sequence). The trim removed 0 bases at V and 6 bases at J, leaving 6 bases unmatched.

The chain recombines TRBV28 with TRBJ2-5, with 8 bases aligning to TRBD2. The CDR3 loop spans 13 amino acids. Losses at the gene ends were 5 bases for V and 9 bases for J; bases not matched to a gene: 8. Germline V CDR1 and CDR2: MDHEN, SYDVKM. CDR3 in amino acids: CASSISSGEAQYF. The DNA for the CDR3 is TGTGCCAGCAGTATCAGTAGCGGGGAGGCCCAGTACTTC.

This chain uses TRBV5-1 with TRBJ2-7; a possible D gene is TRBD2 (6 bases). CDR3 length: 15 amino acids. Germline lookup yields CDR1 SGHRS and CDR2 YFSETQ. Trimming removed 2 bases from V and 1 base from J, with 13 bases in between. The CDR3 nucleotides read TGCGCCAGCAGCTTCCGGGCCGGGGGATCCTACGAGCAGTACTTC. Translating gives CASSFRAGGSYEQYF.

Here the CDR3 reads CSVCGLADTAPWTQYF. In DNA, the CDR3 is TGCAGCGTTTGCGGGCTCGCGGATACCGCCCCGTGGACCCAGTACTTC. The genes are TRBV29-1 and TRBJ2-5, with D possibly being TRBD2 (5 bases). V dropped 5 bases and J dropped 7 bases, with 26 bases sitting between them. This CDR3 comprises 16 residues. Germline V gene data show CDR1 as SQVTM and CDR2 as ANQGSEA.

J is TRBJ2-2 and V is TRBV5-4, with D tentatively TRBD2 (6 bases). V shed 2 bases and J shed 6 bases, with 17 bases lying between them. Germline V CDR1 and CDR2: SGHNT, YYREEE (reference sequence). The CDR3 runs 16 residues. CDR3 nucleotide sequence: TGTGCCAGCAGCTTTCAAGGCGGGAAGATCCCCGGGGAGCTGTTTTTT. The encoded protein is CASSFQGGKIPGELFF.

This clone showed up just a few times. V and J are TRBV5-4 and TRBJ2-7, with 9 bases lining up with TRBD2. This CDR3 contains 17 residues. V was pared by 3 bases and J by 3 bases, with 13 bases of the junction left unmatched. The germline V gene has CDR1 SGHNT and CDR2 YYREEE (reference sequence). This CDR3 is CASSSGGTSSTYYEQYF. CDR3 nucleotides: TGTGCCAGCAGCTCGGGAGGGACTAGCTCAACGTACTACGAGCAGTACTTC.

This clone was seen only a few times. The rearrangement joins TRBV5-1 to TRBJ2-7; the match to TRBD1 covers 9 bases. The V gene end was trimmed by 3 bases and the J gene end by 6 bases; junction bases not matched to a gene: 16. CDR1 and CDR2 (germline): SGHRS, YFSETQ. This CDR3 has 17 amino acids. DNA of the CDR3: TGCGCCAGCAGCTGGGCGGTTGGGACAGGGTTCGTGGGCGAGCAGTACTTC. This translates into CASSWAVGTGFVGEQYF.

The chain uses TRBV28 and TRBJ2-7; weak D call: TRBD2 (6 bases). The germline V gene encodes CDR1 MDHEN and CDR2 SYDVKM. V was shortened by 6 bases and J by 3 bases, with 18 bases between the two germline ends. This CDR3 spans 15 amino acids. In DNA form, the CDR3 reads TGTGCCAGCAGACCCAGTTTGGGACTCATCTACGAGCAGTACTTC. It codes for CASRPSLGLIYEQYF.

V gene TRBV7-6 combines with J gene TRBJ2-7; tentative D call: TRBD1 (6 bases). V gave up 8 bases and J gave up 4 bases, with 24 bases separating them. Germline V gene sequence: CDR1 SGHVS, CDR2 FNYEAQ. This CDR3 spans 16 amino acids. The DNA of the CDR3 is TGTGCCAGCGGTCCAGGGGCCACCGTTAAGACTTACGAGCAGTACTTC. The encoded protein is CASGPGATVKTYEQYF.

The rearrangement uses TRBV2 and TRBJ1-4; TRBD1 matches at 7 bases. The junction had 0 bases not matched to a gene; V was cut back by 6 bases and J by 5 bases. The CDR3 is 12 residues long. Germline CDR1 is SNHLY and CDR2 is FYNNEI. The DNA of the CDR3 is TGTGCCAGCAGACAGGGGAATGAAAAACTGTTTTTT. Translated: CASRQGNEKLFF.

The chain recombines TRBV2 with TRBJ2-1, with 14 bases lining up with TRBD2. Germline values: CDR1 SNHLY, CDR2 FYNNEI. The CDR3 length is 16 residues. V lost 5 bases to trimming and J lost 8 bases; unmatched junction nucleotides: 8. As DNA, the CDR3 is TGTGCCAGCAGTTATCTGACTAGCGGGAGGGGCGATGAGCAGTTCTTC. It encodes CASSYLTSGRGDEQFF.

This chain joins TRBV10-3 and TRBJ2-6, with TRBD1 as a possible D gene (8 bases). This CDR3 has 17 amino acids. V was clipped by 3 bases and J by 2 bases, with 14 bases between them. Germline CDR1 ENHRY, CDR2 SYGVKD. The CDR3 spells CAISEGQGGAGANVLTF. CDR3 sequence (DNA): TGTGCCATCAGTGAAGGACAGGGAGGGGCTGGGGCCAACGTCCTGACTTTC.

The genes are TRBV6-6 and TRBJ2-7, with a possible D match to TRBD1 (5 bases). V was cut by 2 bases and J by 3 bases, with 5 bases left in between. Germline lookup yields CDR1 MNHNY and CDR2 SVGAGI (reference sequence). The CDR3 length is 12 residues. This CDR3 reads CASSYTGYEQYF. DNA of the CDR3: TGTGCCAGCAGTTACACAGGCTACGAGCAGTACTTC.

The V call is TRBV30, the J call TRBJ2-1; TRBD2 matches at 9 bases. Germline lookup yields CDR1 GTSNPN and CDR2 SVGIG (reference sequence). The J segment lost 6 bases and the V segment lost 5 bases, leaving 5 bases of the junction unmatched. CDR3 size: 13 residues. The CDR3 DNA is TGTGCCTGGGCCGGGACTAGCTTCAATGAGCAGTTCTTC. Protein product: CAWAGTSFNEQFF.

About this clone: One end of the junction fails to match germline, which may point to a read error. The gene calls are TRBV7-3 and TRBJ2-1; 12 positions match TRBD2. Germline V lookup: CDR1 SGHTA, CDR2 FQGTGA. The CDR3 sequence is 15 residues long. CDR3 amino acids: CASSFEVGLAGRMVF. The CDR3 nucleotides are TGTGCCAGCAGCTTCGAAGTAGGACTAGCGGGGCGGATGGTCTTC.

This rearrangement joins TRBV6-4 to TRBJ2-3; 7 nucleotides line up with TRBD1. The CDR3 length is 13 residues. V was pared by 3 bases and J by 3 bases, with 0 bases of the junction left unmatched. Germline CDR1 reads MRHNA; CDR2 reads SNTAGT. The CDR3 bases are TGTGCCAGCAGTGAGACAGGGACAGATACGCAGTATTTT. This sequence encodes CASSETGTDTQYF.

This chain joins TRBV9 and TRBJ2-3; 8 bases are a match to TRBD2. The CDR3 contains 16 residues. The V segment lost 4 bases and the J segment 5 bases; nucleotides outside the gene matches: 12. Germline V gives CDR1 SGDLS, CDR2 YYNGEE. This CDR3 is CASSHLAGPRVDTQYF. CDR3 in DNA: TGTGCCAGCAGCCACTTAGCGGGACCCCGCGTAGATACGCAGTATTTT.

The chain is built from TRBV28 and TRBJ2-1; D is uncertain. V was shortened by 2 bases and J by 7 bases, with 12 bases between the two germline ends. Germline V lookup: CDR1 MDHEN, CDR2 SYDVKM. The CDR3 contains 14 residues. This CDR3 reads CASSLDFFLNEQFF. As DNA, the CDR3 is TGTGCCAGCAGTTTAGACTTTTTTCTGAATGAGCAGTTCTTC.

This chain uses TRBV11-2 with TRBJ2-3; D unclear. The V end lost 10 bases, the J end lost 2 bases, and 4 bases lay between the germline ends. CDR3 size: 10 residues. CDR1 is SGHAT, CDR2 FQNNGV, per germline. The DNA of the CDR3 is TGTGCCACCCACACAGATACGCAGTATTTT. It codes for CATHTDTQYF.

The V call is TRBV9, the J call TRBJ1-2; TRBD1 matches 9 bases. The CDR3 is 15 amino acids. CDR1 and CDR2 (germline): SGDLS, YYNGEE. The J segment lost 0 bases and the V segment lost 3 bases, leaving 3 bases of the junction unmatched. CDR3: CASSDTGGPNYGYTF. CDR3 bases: TGTGCCAGCAGCGATACAGGGGGCCCTAACTATGGCTACACCTTC.

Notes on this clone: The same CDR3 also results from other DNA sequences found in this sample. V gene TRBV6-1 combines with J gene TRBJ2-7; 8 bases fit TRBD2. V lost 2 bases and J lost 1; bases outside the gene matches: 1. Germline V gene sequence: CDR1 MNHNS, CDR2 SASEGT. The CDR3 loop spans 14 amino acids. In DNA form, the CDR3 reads TGTGCCAGCAGTGAAAGCGGGAGTTCCTACGAGCAGTACTTC. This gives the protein CASSESGSSYEQYF.